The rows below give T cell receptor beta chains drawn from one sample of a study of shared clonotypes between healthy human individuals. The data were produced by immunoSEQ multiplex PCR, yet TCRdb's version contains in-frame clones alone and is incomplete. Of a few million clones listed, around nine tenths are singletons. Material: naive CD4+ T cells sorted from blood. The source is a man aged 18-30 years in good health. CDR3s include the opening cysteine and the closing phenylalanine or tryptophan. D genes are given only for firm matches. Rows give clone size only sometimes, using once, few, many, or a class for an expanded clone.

CDR3aa: CASSFRGGLTGNTIYF
CDR3nt: TGTGCCAGCAGCTTTAGGGGGGGGTTAACTGGAAACACCATATATTTT
j_gene: TRBJ1-3
abundance: -
d_gene: -
v_gene: TRBV7-2

CDR3aa: CAISEFAENTEAFF
CDR3nt: TGTGCCATCAGTGAGTTCGCGGAGAACACTGAAGCTTTCTTT
j_gene: TRBJ1-1
abundance: few
d_gene: -
v_gene: TRBV10-3

CDR3aa: CASTWTANSPLHF
CDR3nt: TGTGCCAGTACCTGGACAGCTAATTCACCCCTCCACTTT
j_gene: TRBJ1-6
abundance: -
d_gene: -
v_gene: TRBV19

CDR3aa: CASSATQGSGNTIYF
CDR3nt: TGTGCCAGCAGTGCCACTCAGGGATCAGGAAACACCATATATTTT
j_gene: TRBJ1-3
abundance: -
d_gene: -
v_gene: TRBV6-5

CDR3aa: CASIPFGGTRNTEAFF
CDR3nt: TGTGCCAGCATCCCCTTTGGTGGGACACGCAACACTGAAGCTTTCTTT
j_gene: TRBJ1-1
abundance: -
d_gene: -
v_gene: TRBV6-6

CDR3aa: CASSWGEAQPQHF
CDR3nt: TGTGCCAGCAGCTGGGGGGAGGCTCAGCCCCAGCATTTT
j_gene: TRBJ1-5
abundance: -
d_gene: -
v_gene: TRBV7-2

CDR3aa: CASSFRTGANGYTF
CDR3nt: TGTGCCAGCAGTTTCCGGACAGGGGCGAATGGCTACACCTTC
j_gene: TRBJ1-2
abundance: once
d_gene: TRBD1
v_gene: TRBV6-1

CDR3aa: CASSDLQGARETQYF
CDR3nt: TGTGCCAGCAGCGACCTTCAGGGGGCCAGGGAGACCCAGTACTTC
j_gene: TRBJ2-5
abundance: once
d_gene: TRBD1
v_gene: TRBV11-2

CDR3aa: CASQGNTYEQYF
CDR3nt: TGTGCCAGCCAGGGCAATACCTACGAGCAGTACTTC
j_gene: TRBJ2-7
abundance: once
d_gene: -
v_gene: TRBV19

CDR3aa: CASSESKLFSGNTIYF
CDR3nt: TGCGCCAGCAGTGAGTCCAAGCTTTTCTCTGGAAACACCATATATTTT
j_gene: TRBJ1-3
abundance: -
d_gene: -
v_gene: TRBV10-1

CDR3aa: CAWGEDRGSTDTQYF
CDR3nt: TGTGCCTGGGGCGAGGACAGGGGCAGCACAGATACGCAGTATTTT
j_gene: TRBJ2-3
abundance: -
d_gene: TRBD1
v_gene: TRBV30

CDR3aa: CALSGTGGKNTEAFF
CDR3nt: TGTGCCTTATCCGGGACAGGGGGGAAGAACACTGAAGCTTTCTTT
j_gene: TRBJ1-1
abundance: -
d_gene: TRBD1
v_gene: TRBV30

CDR3aa: CASSYGRALGNEQFF
CDR3nt: TGTGCCAGCAGTTACGGGAGGGCCTTGGGGAATGAGCAGTTCTTC
j_gene: TRBJ2-1
abundance: -
d_gene: TRBD2
v_gene: TRBV27

CDR3aa: CASSRGQGADIQYF
CDR3nt: TGTGCCAGCAGCAGAGGACAGGGAGCGGACATTCAGTACTTC
j_gene: TRBJ2-4
abundance: -
d_gene: TRBD1
v_gene: TRBV5-4

CDR3aa: CASSSPGQGGVQPQHF
CDR3nt: TGTGCCAGCAGTTCGCCGGGACAGGGCGGAGTTCAGCCCCAGCATTTT
j_gene: TRBJ1-5
abundance: once
d_gene: TRBD1
v_gene: TRBV28

CDR3aa: CASSRDLATNEKLFF
CDR3nt: TGCGCCAGCAGCCGCGACCTTGCAACTAATGAAAAACTGTTTTTT
j_gene: TRBJ1-4
abundance: -
d_gene: -
v_gene: TRBV5-1